One sample yielded the 32 T cell receptor beta chains listed below, sequenced in a study of PD-1 blockade in mismatch repair-deficient tumors. Time point noted: archival surgical resection tumor tissue. Libraries were prepared by immunoSEQ multiplex PCR; TCRdb keeps only in-frame clonotypes and omits some of them. The sample shows about 3,500 clones, around 79% of them seen only once. The starting material was primary tumor tissue, obtained from a patient treated with pembrolizumab. These TCRs come from an adult with mismatch repair-deficient cancer.

This chain connects TRBV5-4 to TRBJ1-2; maybe TRBD1 (5 bases). The V end lost 4 bases, the J end lost 6 bases, and 25 bases lay between the germline ends. Germline V gives CDR1 SGHNT, CDR2 YYREEE (reference sequence). This CDR3 is built from 17 residues. This chain's CDR3 is CASSRREPGVLYHGYTF. CDR3 sequence (DNA): TGTGCCAGCAGCCGGAGAGAACCGGGGGTCCTGTACCATGGCTACACCTTC.

The V and J genes are TRBV19 and TRBJ2-2, with 11 bases matching TRBD1. This CDR3 contains 16 residues. Per the germline V gene, CDR1 is LNHDA and CDR2 is SQIVND (reference sequence). Trimming removed 5 bases from V and 7 bases from J; junction bases left unmatched: 9. CDR3 DNA: TGTGCCAGTAGTCTACCTGGACAGGGGGCTATCGGGGAGCTGTTTTTT. Translating gives CASSLPGQGAIGELFF.

This sequence joins TRBV30 and TRBJ2-6; TRBD2 might be the D (7 bases). This CDR3 comprises 15 residues. The V and J ends lost 1 base and 1 base respectively, with 8 bases between them. Germline CDR1 reads GTSNPN; CDR2 reads SVGIG (reference sequence). The CDR3 is CAWSEGGSGANVLTF. The CDR3, as DNA: TGTGCCTGGAGTGAGGGGGGGTCTGGGGCCAACGTCCTGACTTTC.

This chain connects TRBV10-3 to TRBJ2-5; no clear D gene. The CDR3 sequence is 11 residues long. V lost 10 bases and J 5 bases, leaving 11 bases between the germline ends. Germline V gene sequence: CDR1 ENHRY, CDR2 SYGVKD. The CDR3 DNA reads as TGTGCCACGTCAACTCTGGAGACCCAGTACTTC. This codes for CATSTLETQYF.

This chain joins TRBV11-2 and TRBJ1-3, with a tentative D call TRBD1 (6 bases). This CDR3 is 17 amino acids long. Per the germline V gene, CDR1 is SGHAT and CDR2 is FQNNGV. Trimming shortened V by 5 bases and J by 3 bases, and 20 bases separated the two germline ends. The CDR3 is CASSLQLGTGFGNTIYF. The CDR3 bases are TGTGCCAGCAGCCTCCAACTAGGTACAGGGTTTGGAAACACCATATATTTT.

The chain combines TRBV30 with TRBJ2-1; TRBD2 aligns across 14 bases. Germline CDR1 reads GTSNPN; CDR2 reads SVGIG (reference sequence). The CDR3 spans 14 residues. V lost 4 bases, J lost 8 bases, and 4 bases stayed unmatched. The CDR3 loop is CAWTRLAGGHEQFF. The CDR3 DNA reads as TGTGCCTGGACCAGACTAGCGGGAGGGCATGAGCAGTTCTTC.

V and J are TRBV7-3 and TRBJ2-1; 9 bases line up with TRBD1. V was pared by 5 bases and J by 4 bases, with 3 bases of the junction left unmatched. CDR3 length: 14 amino acids. Germline loops: CDR1 SGHTA, CDR2 FQGTGA. CDR3 DNA: TGTGCCAGCAGCCGGACAGGGGATTACAATGAGCAGTTCTTC. Translating gives CASSRTGDYNEQFF.

The chain couples TRBV2 to TRBJ2-5; 7 bases align to TRBD1. Trimming took 4 bases from V and 5 from J; bases not matched to a gene: 4. Germline V gene sequence: CDR1 SNHLY, CDR2 FYNNEI. CDR3 length: 13 amino acids. This CDR3 is CASSVGQEETQYF. CDR3 bases: TGTGCCAGCAGTGTAGGACAGGAGGAGACCCAGTACTTC.

Worth noting for this clone: The same CDR3 is also encoded by other DNA sequences in this sample. This rearrangement joins TRBV7-8 to TRBJ2-7; 14 positions agree with TRBD2. CDR1 and CDR2 from the germline V gene are SGHVS and FQNEAQ. Unmatched junction bases numbered 6, after V lost 5 bases and J lost 3 bases. The CDR3 covers 16 residues. This CDR3 reads CASSLGLAGEGYEQYF. CDR3 coding DNA: TGTGCCAGCAGCCTGGGACTAGCGGGAGAAGGCTACGAGCAGTACTTC. The complete variable domain, with remaining parts taken from reference TRBV7-8 and TRBJ2-7, reads GAGVSQSPRYKVAKRGQDVALRCDPISGHVSLFWYQQALGQGPEFLTYFQNEAQLDKSGLPSDRFFAERPEGSVSTLKIQRTQQEDSAVYLCASSLGLAGEGYEQYFGPGTRLTVT.

CDR3 residues: CAWSVGVITEAFF. CDR3 nucleotide sequence: TGTGCCTGGAGTGTAGGGGTGATCACTGAAGCTTTCTTT. This sequence joins TRBV30 and TRBJ1-1, with D tentatively TRBD1 (5 bases). Germline CDR1 GTSNPN, CDR2 SVGIG (reference sequence). This CDR3 comprises 13 residues. V dropped 0 bases and J dropped 4 bases, with 9 bases sitting between them.

J is TRBJ1-4 and V is TRBV18; 9 bases fit TRBD1. This CDR3 comprises 15 residues. CDR1 and CDR2 (germline): KGHSH, LQKENI. Losses at the gene ends were 2 bases for V and 7 bases for J; bases not matched to a gene: 5. This CDR3 reads CASSPSGTGSEKLFF. DNA for the CDR3: TGTGCCAGCTCACCATCCGGGACAGGGAGTGAAAAACTGTTTTTT.

The chain employs TRBV2 and TRBJ1-5; no clear D. The length of the CDR3 is 14 residues. Germline CDR1 is SNHLY and CDR2 is FYNNEI. Trimming cost V 8 bases and J 0 bases, with 11 bases left between them. The CDR3 nucleotides are TGTGCCAGCGGAGGAATATATAGCAATCAGCCCCAGCATTTT. This encodes CASGGIYSNQPQHF. Supplemented by reference TRBV2 and TRBJ1-5, the full variable domain reads EPEVTQTPSHQVTQMGQEVILRCVPISNHLYFYWYRQILGQKVEFLVSFYNNEISEKSEIFDDQFSVERPDGSNFTLKIRSTKLEDSAMYFCASGGIYSNQPQHFGDGTRLSIL.

Written as DNA, the CDR3 is TGCGCCAGCAGCCGGACAGGGGGTATGAACACTGAAGCTTTCTTT. Translated, it gives CASSRTGGMNTEAFF. The genes are TRBV4-1 and TRBJ1-1; 10 bases are a match to TRBD1. The CDR3 sequence is 15 residues long. V was pared by 4 bases and J by 0 bases, with 2 bases of the junction left unmatched. Germline V CDR1 and CDR2: MGHRA, YSYEKL.

V is TRBV15 and J is TRBJ1-1; 8 bases line up with TRBD1. The CDR3 consists of 16 residues. Germline loops: CDR1 LNHNV, CDR2 YYDKDF (reference sequence). The junction had 5 bases not matched to a gene; V was cut back by 1 base and J by 1 base. The CDR3 loop is CATSRGTGRQNTEAFF. CDR3 DNA: TGTGCCACCAGCAGAGGGACAGGGAGGCAGAACACTGAAGCTTTCTTT.

V gene TRBV11-2 combines with J gene TRBJ1-4, with D unresolved. Trimming shortened V by 1 base and J by 5 bases, and 11 bases separated the two germline ends. The CDR3 is 15 residues long. Germline V gives CDR1 SGHAT, CDR2 FQNNGV. The DNA of the CDR3 is TGTGCCAGCAGCTTAGTTGGTCAGTCCAATGAAAAACTGTTTTTT. Translating it yields CASSLVGQSNEKLFF.

This clone was observed once. This specimen includes other DNA sequences encoding the same CDR3. The chain employs TRBV6-1 and TRBJ1-5; D gene uncertain. CDR1 MNHNS and CDR2 SASEGT come from the germline V gene. The CDR3 runs 14 residues. The chain's CDR3 is CASVPLPGNQPQHF. CDR3 in DNA: TGTGCTAGCGTCCCCCTCCCGGGGAATCAGCCCCAGCATTTT.

In this sample, this clone is large. The DNA of the CDR3 is TGTGCCAGCAGTCACCAGGGAAACCCAGATACGCAGTATTTT. Its translation is CASSHQGNPDTQYF. The V gene is TRBV27, the J gene TRBJ2-3; TRBD1 is a possible D gene (5 bases). The CDR3 covers 14 residues. Between the trimmed V and J ends, which lost 5 bases and 4 bases, there was a span of 13 bases. In germline, CDR1 is MNHEY, CDR2 SMNVEV (reference sequence).

The chain has TRBV7-2 and TRBJ1-2, with D perhaps TRBD1 (6 bases). Per the germline V gene, CDR1 is SGHTA and CDR2 is FQGNSA. Trimming shortened V by 1 base and J by 4 bases, and 13 bases separated the two germline ends. This CDR3 spans 15 amino acids. The CDR3 coding sequence is TGTGCCAGCAGCTTAGGTAGCGGGGGCGTCTATGGCTACACCTTC. Encoded protein: CASSLGSGGVYGYTF.

Here the CDR3 DNA reads TGTGCCAGCAGTCCGGGACTAGCGGGGCCCCAATACGAGCAGTACTTC. This translates into CASSPGLAGPQYEQYF. J is TRBJ2-7 and V is TRBV6-6; 13 bases are a match to TRBD2. This CDR3 is built from 16 residues. V shed 5 bases, J shed 4 bases, and the junction held 8 bases outside the gene matches. CDR1 and CDR2 from the germline V gene are MNHNY and SVGAGI (reference sequence).

The genes are TRBV18 and TRBJ1-1; a possible D gene is TRBD1 (6 bases). The germline CDR1 and CDR2 sequences are KGHSH and LQKENI. V was cut by 2 bases and J by 1 base, with 8 bases left in between. The CDR3 has 14 residues. The CDR3 loop is CASSPTQGNTEAFF. The DNA for the CDR3 is TGTGCCAGCTCACCAACACAGGGGAACACTGAAGCTTTCTTT. The entire variable domain, with the rest obtained from reference TRBV18 and TRBJ1-1, is as follows: NAGVMQNPRHLVRRRGQEARLRCSPMKGHSHVYWYRQLPEEGLKFMVYLQKENIIDESGMPKERFSAEFPKEGPSILRIQQVVRGDSAAYFCASSPTQGNTEAFFGQGTRLTVV.

V usage is TRBV5-4 and J usage is TRBJ2-7, with 10 bases matching TRBD2. CDR1 and CDR2 (germline): SGHNT, YYREEE (reference sequence). This CDR3 is 15 amino acids long. Germline trimming cut 4 bases from V and 0 bases from J; bases unmatched to any gene: 4. CDR3 coding DNA: TGTGCCAGCAGCAAAGCGGGAGGGACCTCCTACGAGCAGTACTTC. Translated, it gives CASSKAGGTSYEQYF.

This chain joins TRBV10-2 and TRBJ2-2; D gene uncertain. Germline assignment: CDR1 WSHSY and CDR2 SAAADI. V lost 2 bases and J 1 base, leaving 5 bases between the germline ends. The CDR3 has 14 amino acids. The CDR3 here is CASSEVRNTGELFF. For the CDR3, the DNA is TGCGCCAGCAGTGAGGTCCGGAACACCGGGGAGCTGTTTTTT.

The chain has TRBV19 and TRBJ1-1; TRBD1 agrees at 8 bases. Unmatched junction bases numbered 10, after V lost 10 bases and J lost 3 bases. The germline gives CDR1 LNHDA, CDR2 SQIVND (reference sequence). This CDR3 is 14 amino acids long. The CDR3 DNA sequence: TGTGCCATCAAGAGGACAGGGTCCGACACTGAAGCTTTCTTT. Translated, it gives CAIKRTGSDTEAFF.

The rearrangement links TRBV18 to TRBJ2-2, with D maybe TRBD1 (6 bases). This CDR3 spans 14 amino acids. The V end was cut by 3 bases, the J end by 5 bases, with 10 bases between. CDR1 is KGHSH and CDR2 is LQKENI in the germline V gene. CDR3 coding DNA: TGTGCCAGCTCACCCGGACAGTTTACCGGGGAGCTGTTTTTT. It encodes CASSPGQFTGELFF.

The V gene is TRBV6-5, the J gene TRBJ1-5; 7 nucleotides line up with TRBD1. With V trimmed by 5 bases and J by 6 bases, 7 bases remained unmatched. The CDR3 is 14 amino acids. CDR1 and CDR2 (germline): MNHEY, SVGAGI. The DNA for the CDR3 is TGTGCCAGCAGTCGACAGGGATGGGGTCAGCCCCAGCATTTT. This translates into CASSRQGWGQPQHF.

CDR3 coding DNA: TGCAGCGTTGCTGGGGGGGGTACTAATGAAAAACTGTTTTTT. Its translation is CSVAGGGTNEKLFF. This chain uses TRBV29-1 with TRBJ1-4; a weak D match, TRBD1 (5 bases). Trimming cost V 4 bases and J 2 bases, with 11 bases left between them. Germline CDR1 is SQVTM and CDR2 is ANQGSEA. This CDR3 spans 14 amino acids.

The rearrangement joins TRBV9 to TRBJ2-7, with 7 bases identical to TRBD2. The germline gives CDR1 SGDLS, CDR2 YYNGEE. With V trimmed by 4 bases and J by 1 base, 8 bases remained unmatched. The CDR3 sequence is 15 residues long. CDR3 in amino acids: CASSSLGGPSYEQYF. The CDR3 DNA reads TGTGCCAGCAGCTCTCTGGGAGGGCCATCCTACGAGCAGTACTTC. Full variable domain (outside the CDR3, taken from reference TRBV9 and TRBJ2-7): DSGVTQTPKHLITATGQRVTLRCSPRSGDLSVYWYQQSLDQGLQFLIQYYNGEERAKGNILERFSAQQFPDLHSELNLSSLELGDSALYFCASSSLGGPSYEQYFGPGTRLTVT.

This rearrangement joins TRBV7-8 to TRBJ2-7, with D perhaps matching TRBD1 (6 bases). Trimming removed 4 bases from V and 3 bases from J, with 10 bases in between. Germline CDR1 and CDR2: SGHVS and FQNEAQ. This CDR3 region has 13 residues. The CDR3 region is CASSSGTLYEQYF. CDR3 nucleotide sequence: TGTGCCAGCAGCTCCGGGACACTCTACGAGCAGTACTTC.

The chain is built from TRBV7-3 and TRBJ2-3, with D maybe TRBD2 (6 bases). The CDR3 is 16 residues long. Trimming pared 0 bases from V and 2 bases from J, leaving 12 bases between. Germline CDR1 and CDR2: SGHTA and FQGTGA. The CDR3 DNA reads as TGTGCCAGCAGCTTAACGGGGCTAGCGAACACAGATACGCAGTATTTT. Translation: CASSLTGLANTDTQYF.

The chain is built from TRBV5-1 and TRBJ2-1; maybe TRBD1 (5 bases). The CDR3 is 15 residues long. The V end was cut by 4 bases, the J end by 0 bases, with 11 bases between. Per germline, CDR1 SGHRS and CDR2 YFSETQ. CDR3 loop: CASSTSGLSYNEQFF. The CDR3 DNA sequence: TGCGCCAGCAGCACCTCAGGGCTCTCCTACAATGAGCAGTTCTTC.

This clone was recorded a few times. The chain joins TRBV9 to TRBJ1-1; D gene uncertain. The CDR3 is 14 residues long. Germline values: CDR1 SGDLS, CDR2 YYNGEE. Trimming took 0 bases from V and 6 from J, leaving 12 bases between them. The CDR3 protein is CASSVVTGIPEAFF. The DNA of the CDR3 is TGTGCCAGCAGCGTAGTAACGGGAATACCTGAAGCTTTCTTT.

This clone was detected once. The chain carries TRBV5-1 and TRBJ2-1; D is possibly TRBD1 (6 bases). Trimming pared 7 bases from V and 6 bases from J, leaving 17 bases between. This CDR3 has 14 amino acids. CDR1 and CDR2 from the germline V gene are SGHRS and YFSETQ. The CDR3 is CASQLTGTTNEQFF. The CDR3 nucleotides read TGCGCCAGCCAACTAACCGGGACAACCAATGAGCAGTTCTTC.